This T cell receptor (beta chain) stems from a study of radiation and T cells in renal cell carcinoma. The V and J ends lost 4 bases and 2 bases respectively, with 15 bases between them. The CDR3 is made up of 15 amino acids. Germline V gene lookup returns CDR1 GTSNPN and CDR2 SVGIG (reference sequence). Some clones are missing from TCRdb's copy, which holds only in-frame ones; the method was immunoSEQ multiplex PCR. Of about 150,000 clones in the sample, roughly 89% were seen once. Described time point: blood 2 weeks post-SBRT. Treatment noted: 15 Gy SBRT to primary tumor, nephrectomy 4 weeks later. The TCR originated in a woman aged 50 to 60 with renal cell carcinoma. The sample here was blood, taken from a patient whose treatment included radiotherapy and nephrectomy. The V gene is TRBV30, the J gene TRBJ2-1; unclear D gene. CDR3 coding DNA: TGTGCCTGGATGAGATGGGGAAGGCCCTACAATGAGCAGTTCTTC. Translated: CAWMRWGRPYNEQFF.